This TCR beta chain was obtained from a study of T-cell reconstitution after alpha-beta-depleted transplantation in children. Regarding the study as a whole: At around two months after transplant, the alpha-beta T cells were reportedly derived from several hundred expanded clones that came from non-depleted graft cells. Diversity and T-cell counts at one year after transplant derived mostly from new T cells. Surviving recipient T cells and thymic progenitors underlay high day-60 TCRbeta diversity in some patients.

The TCRbeta library was prepared with unique molecular identifiers. Each CDR3 protein gets one entry after TCRdb re-called the PCR reads with MiXCR. This repertoire shows approximately 32,000 distinct CDR3 sequences, around 7% found once; its top ten account for around 30%. With 3 bases clipped from V and 7 bases from J, the junction kept 0 bases outside the gene matches. The CDR3 contains 12 residues. The V gene's germline CDR1 is MDHEN and CDR2 SYDVKM. At least ten counts were recorded for this clonotype. The antigen is unknown. The chain uses TRBV28 and TRBJ2-7; 10 bases are shared with TRBD1. Here the sequenced sample was peripheral blood, taken 60 days after TCRalphabeta/CD19-depleted stem cell transplant. The receptor comes from a child in the first two years of life who had a stem cell transplant for acute myeloid leukemia, so the T cells may come from the graft donor. CDR3 in DNA: TGTGCCAGCAGTTTGGACAGGGGGGAGCAGTACTTC. This sequence encodes CASSLDRGEQYF. The variable domain in full, completed from reference TRBV28 and TRBJ2-7, reads DVKVTQSSRYLVKRTGEKVFLECVQDMDHENMFWYRQDPGLGLRLIYFSYDVKMKEKGDIPEGYSVSREKKERFSLILESASTNQTSMYLCASSLDRGEQYFGPGTRLTVT.